Listed here are 7 T cell receptor beta chains from one sample, sequenced in a study of T-cell reconstitution after alpha-beta-depleted transplantation in children. A TCRbeta library incorporating unique molecular identifiers was prepared. TCRdb analysed the PCR reads with MiXCR anew, one entry per CDR3 protein. The repertoire holds about 300,000 distinct CDR3 sequences, with around 10% as singletons. The source material was PBMCs, sampled before TCRalphabeta/CD19-depleted stem cell transplant. All receptors derive from a boy in the first two years of life with acute myeloid leukemia, due to receive a stem cell transplant.

The table lists this clonotype with many counts. The chain joins TRBV28 to TRBJ2-7; 11 positions match TRBD1. The CDR3 has 14 residues. Germline V lookup: CDR1 MDHEN, CDR2 SYDVKM. Trimming removed 5 bases from V and 5 bases from J; junction bases left unmatched: 5. CDR3 nucleotides: TGTGCCAGCAGTGGGGGACAGGGGGGCCACGAGCAGTACTTC. Protein product: CASSGGQGGHEQYF.

This clonotype was detected many times. The chain is built from TRBV7-2 and TRBJ2-5, with 9 bases that match TRBD2. Germline trimming cut 5 bases from V and 9 bases from J; bases unmatched to any gene: 16. The CDR3 is made up of 16 amino acids. Germline V lookup: CDR1 SGHTA, CDR2 FQGNSA. DNA of the CDR3: TGTGCCAGCAGCGCGGAGGCTAGCGGGGTGCTTGGGGCCCAGTACTTC. Its translation: CASSAEASGVLGAQYF.

A remark on this clonotype: The junction differs from germline at one of its ends, possibly a read error. This rearrangement joins TRBV20-1 to TRBJ2-5, with 11 positions matching TRBD2. The length of the CDR3 is 15 residues. CDR1 and CDR2 (germline): DFQATT, SNEGSKA (reference sequence). For the CDR3, the DNA is TGCTGTGCACTTAGCGGGAGGGCCATACAGGAGACCCAGTACTTC. Its protein is CCALSGRAIQETQYF.

A note on this clonotype: This clone may be a read error of a much larger clone one base away. The chain employs TRBV28 and TRBJ2-3; TRBD1 matches 9 bases. CDR3 size: 16 residues. Germline-derived CDR1 and CDR2 are MDHEN and SYDVKM. V trimming: 3 bases; J trimming: 0 bases; junction bases outside the gene matches: 4. DNA for the CDR3: TGTGCCAGCAGTTTGTGGGACAGGGCTAGCACAGATACGCAGTATTTT. This encodes CASSLWDRASTDTQYF. The full variable domain, with the rest looked up from reference TRBV28 and TRBJ2-3, is DVKVTQSSRYLVKRTGEKVFLECVQDMDHENMFWYRQDPGLGLRLIYFSYDVKMKEKGDIPEGYSVSREKKERFSLILESASTNQTSMYLCASSLWDRASTDTQYFGPGTRLTVL.

This clonotype was seen many times. The chain couples TRBV27 to TRBJ1-1, with D tentatively TRBD1 (5 bases). Germline V gene lookup returns CDR1 MNHEY and CDR2 SMNVEV (reference sequence). V was shortened by 3 bases and J by 0 bases, with 11 bases between the two germline ends. There are 15 residues in the CDR3. The CDR3 region has the DNA TGTGCCAGCAGTTTGGCAGGGAGGGTGAACACTGAAGCTTTCTTT. It codes for CASSLAGRVNTEAFF.

V gene TRBV21-1 combines with J gene TRBJ2-7; the table's D call, TRBD2, has no DNA check behind it. TRBV21-1 is designated a pseudogene. The CDR3 loop spans 15 amino acids. CDR3 in amino acids: CASSKVAGLSYEQYF. In DNA, the CDR3 is TGTGCCAGCAGCAAAGTAGCCGGACTTTCCTACGAGCAGTACTTC.

On this clonotype: A much larger clonotype is one base distant, so this may be a read error. The J gene is TRBJ1-1, the V gene TRBV30, with D tentatively TRBD1 (6 bases). The V gene lost 8 bases and the J gene lost 3 bases, with 10 bases spanning the gap. Germline CDR1 and CDR2: GTSNPN and SVGIG (reference sequence). This CDR3 spans 11 amino acids. This chain's CDR3 is CARRTDTEAFF. Here the CDR3 DNA reads TGTGCCCGCCGGACAGACACTGAAGCTTTCTTT.